This T cell receptor (beta chain) appears in the sequencing data of a study of OX40 agonist ivuxolimab in advanced cancers. About the study: Partial responses, seen in three patients, involved one hepatocellular carcinoma and two cutaneous melanomas.

In the case of this clone: The target antigen is unknown.

Peripheral blood came from all dose cohorts at three timepoints. The method was immunoSEQ multiplex PCR; TCRdb's version includes in-frame clones alone and lacks a portion of them. In the table there are under 85,000 clones, 86% of which are singletons. Overall study findings and caveats: Dose levels from 0.1 to 3.0 mg/kg saw CD4+ and CD8+ blood T cells expand clonally by week 6. Clonal expansion was among the lowest in partial responders at 0.1-3.0 mg/kg, especially CD8+.

Trimming left V 1 base short and J 11 bases short, with 12 bases between. Per the germline V gene, CDR1 is MNHNS and CDR2 is SASEGT. This CDR3 comprises 12 residues. The chain couples TRBV6-1 to TRBJ2-7, with D hard to call. The sample here was CD4+ or CD8+ T cells sorted from blood, taken in a trial of the OX40 agonist ivuxolimab. The origin of this receptor is an adult with an advanced solid tumor such as melanoma, head and neck, liver or kidney cancer. CDR3: CASSEDGVGEYF. The CDR3 DNA reads TGTGCCAGCAGTGAAGACGGAGTTGGTGAGTACTTC.